This T cell receptor beta chain was obtained from a study of regulatory and conventional T cells in breast cancer (dated by TCRdb to between 2014 and 2017). Concerning this clonotype itself: Its antigen is still unknown. No base quality information exists; no much larger clone differs at one position.

Library construction relied on PCR. Sequencing took place on an Illumina MiSeq. TCRdb cleaned the public reads at Q25 with fastp, built clones with MiXCR and kept in-frame beta chains. Rows merge per CDR3 protein into single entries with the most common DNA and genes. The sample profile shows some 9,900 distinct CDR3 sequences; nearly 35% of them were found once. The top ten clones comprise approximately 6.2% of the sample. The sample taken for sequencing was conventional T cells from blood. The source is a male donor in good health.

The encoded CDR3 is CASSKLAGGNNEQFF. DNA sequence: TGTGCCAGCAGTAAACTAGCGGGGGGCAACAATGAGCAGTTCTTC. The V and J genes are TRBV6-1 and TRBJ2-1; 12 of the junction bases match TRBD2. V and J are trimmed by 5 bases and 5 bases, and the gene matches miss 4 bases of the junction. The cysteine opens and the phenylalanine closes a CDR3 of 15 amino acids. The retained sequence is limited to the CDR3, 45 bases, with the frame set at the first base. Looking up the germline V gene yields CDR1 MNHNS and CDR2 SASEGT.